What follows are 21 T cell receptor beta chains derived from one specimen sequenced in a study of cytomegalovirus exposure and HLA in healthy donors. Both 60 Vbeta primers and 13 Jbeta primers went into the PCR. Libraries were prepared by immunoSEQ multiplex PCR; TCRdb keeps only in-frame clonotypes and omits some of them. This table has about 94,000 clones, roughly 79% appearing once. The specimen sequenced was PBMCs. Receptor source: a woman aged 40 to 50 in good health and CMV-seronegative.

The CDR3 protein is CASSMGTLVRGNTIYF. For the CDR3, the DNA is TGTGCCAGCAGCATGGGGACGCTTGTTAGGGGGAACACCATATATTTT. The J gene is TRBJ1-3, the V gene TRBV5-4, with D possibly TRBD1 on 6 matching bases. The length of the CDR3 is 16 residues. Germline V gene data show CDR1 as SGHNT and CDR2 as YYREEE (reference sequence). V shed 4 bases and J shed 7 bases, with 21 bases lying between them.

The chain employs TRBV7-9 and TRBJ1-5, with D perhaps matching TRBD1 (6 bases). Germline values: CDR1 SEHNR, CDR2 FQNEAQ (reference sequence). V lost 4 bases, J lost 4 bases, and 14 bases lay in between. The CDR3 has 15 amino acids. CDR3 loop: CASSSQGNNNQPQHF. CDR3 nucleotides: TGTGCCAGCAGCTCTCAGGGGAACAATAATCAGCCCCAGCATTTT.

The CDR3 reads CASSSPATGLYGYTF. CDR3 in DNA: TGTGCCAGCAGTTCCCCAGCGACAGGGCTCTATGGCTACACCTTC. This sequence joins TRBV27 and TRBJ1-2; the match to TRBD1 covers 7 bases. With 4 bases clipped from V and 4 bases from J, the junction kept 9 bases outside the gene matches. Germline-derived CDR1 and CDR2 are MNHEY and SMNVEV (reference sequence). The CDR3 loop spans 15 amino acids.

V is TRBV5-4 and J is TRBJ2-2, with 7 bases aligning to TRBD1. The CDR3 extends over 14 amino acids. Germline V CDR1 and CDR2: SGHNT, YYREEE (reference sequence). V was clipped by 4 bases and J by 10 bases; unmatched bases: 10. The CDR3 loop reads CASSKGQSPVELFF. In nucleotides, the CDR3 is TGTGCCAGCAGCAAGGGACAGTCCCCCGTGGAGCTGTTTTTT.

The gene calls are TRBV29-1 and TRBJ2-7, with D possibly being TRBD2 (6 bases). There are 17 residues in the CDR3. Germline assignment: CDR1 SQVTM and CDR2 ANQGSEA. The V end lost 4 bases, the J end lost 3 bases, and 25 bases lay between the germline ends. CDR3 coding DNA: TGCAGCGTTGTCCTTGGAGGGGCGGCAGGGCGCAACTACGAGCAGTACTTC. It is translated as CSVVLGGAAGRNYEQYF.

The chain employs TRBV28 and TRBJ1-5; TRBD1 matches at 7 bases. The V segment lost 5 bases and the J segment 1 base; nucleotides outside the gene matches: 5. There are 15 residues in the CDR3. CDR1 MDHEN and CDR2 SYDVKM come from the germline V gene. The CDR3 coding sequence is TGTGCCAGCAGTCGACAGGGAATGAGCAATCAGCCCCAGCATTTT. It is translated as CASSRQGMSNQPQHF.

The V gene is TRBV4-2, the J gene TRBJ1-4; D uncertain. Trimming removed 2 bases at V and 2 bases at J, with 9 bases between. CDR1 is LGHNA, CDR2 YNFKEQ, per germline. This CDR3 comprises 15 residues. CDR3 sequence: CASSQQVPTNEKLFF. The DNA for the CDR3 is TGTGCCAGCAGCCAACAGGTTCCGACTAATGAAAAACTGTTTTTT.

This clone was seen a few times. V gene TRBV7-2 combines with J gene TRBJ2-1; D is perhaps TRBD1 (6 bases). V gave up 0 bases and J gave up 8 bases, with 14 bases separating them. CDR3 length: 15 amino acids. Germline CDR1 reads SGHTA; CDR2 reads FQGNSA. In DNA form, the CDR3 reads TGTGCCAGCAGCTTAGCGGTAGGGGGATGGGATGAGCAGTTCTTC. It yields the protein CASSLAVGGWDEQFF.

The chain couples TRBV5-1 to TRBJ1-1, with 7 bases aligning to TRBD1. CDR3 length: 14 residues. Looked up from germline, CDR1 is SGHRS and CDR2 is YFSETQ. V lost 4 bases, J lost 3 bases, and 6 bases stayed unmatched. CDR3 sequence reads: CASSTQTGHTEAFF. The CDR3 nucleotides are TGCGCCAGCAGCACCCAGACAGGGCACACTGAAGCTTTCTTT. The full variable domain, with the rest looked up from reference TRBV5-1 and TRBJ1-1, is KAGVTQTPRYLIKTRGQQVTLSCSPISGHRSVSWYQQTPGQGLQFLFEYFSETQRNKGNFPGRFSGRQFSNSRSEMNVSTLELGDSALYLCASSTQTGHTEAFFGQGTRLTVV.

This clone occurred once. The chain recombines TRBV13 with TRBJ2-7, with D possibly being TRBD2 (5 bases). Trimming shortened V by 3 bases and J by 0 bases, and 12 bases separated the two germline ends. Germline V gives CDR1 PRHDT, CDR2 FYEKMQ (reference sequence). This CDR3 region has 15 residues. Written as DNA, the CDR3 is TGTGCCAGCAGCTTGCGGGCAACGAGCTCCTACGAGCAGTACTTC. As protein: CASSLRATSSYEQYF.

The chain links TRBV25-1 to TRBJ1-5; no clear D gene. The CDR3 contains 16 residues. Germline V gene data show CDR1 as MGHDK and CDR2 as SYGVNS. V lost 5 bases and J 3 bases, leaving 17 bases between the germline ends. CDR3 sequence: CASSPLGGTHNQPQHF. The CDR3, as DNA: TGTGCCAGCAGTCCCTTAGGAGGCACCCACAATCAGCCCCAGCATTTT.

V usage is TRBV5-5 and J usage is TRBJ2-2; unclear D gene. Germline lookup yields CDR1 SGHKS and CDR2 YYEKEE (reference sequence). Trimming took 0 bases from V and 1 from J, leaving 7 bases between them. The length of the CDR3 is 15 residues. The CDR3 DNA is TGTGCCAGCAGCTTGGGGGCAGGGAACACCGGGGAGCTGTTTTTT. Amino acid sequence: CASSLGAGNTGELFF.

Turning to this clone: The germline gene is not matched at one end of the junction; a read error may be the cause. This rearrangement joins TRBV15 to TRBJ1-5, with 10 bases that match TRBD1. The CDR3 spans 15 residues. Per the germline V gene, CDR1 is LNHNV and CDR2 is YYDKDF (reference sequence). The CDR3 here is CATSLGQGDSQPQNF. In DNA form, the CDR3 reads TGTGCCACCAGCCTCGGACAGGGGGACTCTCAGCCCCAGAATTTT. The full variable domain, its missing parts supplied by reference TRBV15 and TRBJ1-5, is DAMVIQNPRYQVTQFGKPVTLSCSQTLNHNVMYWYQQKSSQAPKLLFHYYDKDFNNEADTPDNFQSRRPNTSFCFLDIRSPGLGDTAMYLCATSLGQGDSQPQNFGDGTRLSIL.

The V call is TRBV9, the J call TRBJ2-3; D remains ambiguous. The length of the CDR3 is 13 residues. V dropped 3 bases and J dropped 4 bases, with 9 bases sitting between them. Germline values: CDR1 SGDLS, CDR2 YYNGEE. In nucleotides, the CDR3 is TGTGCCAGCAGCGGAGGCCCAGCAGATACGCAGTATTTT. Translation: CASSGGPADTQYF.

The chain recombines TRBV4-2 with TRBJ2-3; D may be TRBD2 (5 bases). CDR1 is LGHNA, CDR2 YNFKEQ, per germline. Trimming pared 0 bases from V and 9 bases from J, leaving 7 bases between. CDR3 length: 12 residues. The CDR3 coding sequence is TGTGCCAGCAGCCAAGAGACGGGGACGCAGTATTTT. Its translation is CASSQETGTQYF.

The chain joins TRBV25-1 to TRBJ2-1; 7 nucleotides align to TRBD1. The V segment lost 8 bases and the J segment 0 bases; nucleotides outside the gene matches: 4. Germline V gene data show CDR1 as MGHDK and CDR2 as SYGVNS. The CDR3 runs 14 residues. CDR3 protein: CASRGQVSYNEQFF. For the CDR3, the DNA is TGTGCCAGCCGCGGACAGGTCTCCTACAATGAGCAGTTCTTC.

The V call is TRBV7-9, the J call TRBJ1-2; 8 bases map to TRBD1. Losses at the gene ends were 3 bases for V and 8 bases for J; bases not matched to a gene: 14. Germline V gene sequence: CDR1 SEHNR, CDR2 FQNEAQ (reference sequence). This CDR3 contains 16 residues. The CDR3 spells CASSFGRQGWIGGYTF. CDR3 DNA sequence: TGTGCCAGCAGCTTTGGTCGACAGGGGTGGATAGGCGGCTACACCTTC.

This clone was counted between two and nine times. The chain uses TRBV30 and TRBJ1-1; 7 bases fit TRBD1. V shed 6 bases, J shed 4 bases, and the junction held 8 bases outside the gene matches. Germline loops: CDR1 GTSNPN, CDR2 SVGIG (reference sequence). CDR3 length equals 13 residues. The CDR3 sequence: CACPGRTGTEAFF. Here the CDR3 DNA reads TGTGCCTGCCCTGGGCGGACAGGCACTGAAGCTTTCTTT.

The chain has TRBV2 and TRBJ1-2; 7 nucleotides agree with TRBD1. Germline values: CDR1 SNHLY, CDR2 FYNNEI. The CDR3 totals 13 residues. With 3 bases clipped from V and 8 bases from J, the junction kept 6 bases outside the gene matches. The CDR3 DNA reads as TGTGCCAGCAGTGAGGAGGGGGCCCTGGGCTACACCTTC. This encodes CASSEEGALGYTF.

The rearrangement links TRBV5-1 to TRBJ1-1; 9 nucleotides agree with TRBD1. CDR3 length: 15 residues. J lost 4 bases, V lost 3 bases, and 7 bases had no gene match. Germline V gene sequence: CDR1 SGHRS, CDR2 YFSETQ. The CDR3 spells CASSSKTGGVTEAFF. DNA of the CDR3: TGCGCCAGCAGCTCTAAAACAGGGGGCGTCACTGAAGCTTTCTTT.

The V call is TRBV2, the J call TRBJ2-1; D is perhaps TRBD2 (5 bases). The CDR3 covers 14 residues. Trimming removed 8 bases at V and 5 bases at J, with 16 bases between. Germline CDR1 is SNHLY and CDR2 is FYNNEI. CDR3 nucleotide sequence: TGTGCCAGCGGTCCGAGGGCTTTACACAATGAGCAGTTCTTC. Its translation is CASGPRALHNEQFF. Filled out from reference TRBV2 and TRBJ2-1, the complete variable domain reads EPEVTQTPSHQVTQMGQEVILRCVPISNHLYFYWYRQILGQKVEFLVSFYNNEISEKSEIFDDQFSVERPDGSNFTLKIRSTKLEDSAMYFCASGPRALHNEQFFGPGTRLTVL.